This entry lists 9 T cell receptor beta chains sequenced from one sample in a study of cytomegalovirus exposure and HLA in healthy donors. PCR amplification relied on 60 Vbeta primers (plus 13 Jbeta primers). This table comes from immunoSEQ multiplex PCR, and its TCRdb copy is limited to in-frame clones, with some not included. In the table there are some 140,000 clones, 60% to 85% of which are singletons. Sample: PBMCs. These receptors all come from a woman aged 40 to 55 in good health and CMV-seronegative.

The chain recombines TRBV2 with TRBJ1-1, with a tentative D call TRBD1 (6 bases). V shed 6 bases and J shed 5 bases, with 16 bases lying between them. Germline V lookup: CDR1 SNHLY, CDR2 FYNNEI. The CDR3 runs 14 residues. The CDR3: CASRIQGTVTEAFF. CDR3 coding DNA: TGTGCCAGCAGGATACAGGGAACGGTAACTGAAGCTTTCTTT.

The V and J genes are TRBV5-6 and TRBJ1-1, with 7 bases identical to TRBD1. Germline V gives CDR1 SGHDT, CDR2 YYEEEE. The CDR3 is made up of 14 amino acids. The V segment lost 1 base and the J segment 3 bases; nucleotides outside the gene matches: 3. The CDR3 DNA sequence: TGTGCCAGCAGCTTGACAGGGGAGGACACTGAAGCTTTCTTT. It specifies CASSLTGEDTEAFF. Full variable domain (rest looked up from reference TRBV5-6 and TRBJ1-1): DAGVTQSPTHLIKTRGQQVTLRCSPKSGHDTVSWYQQALGQGPQFIFQYYEEEERQRGNFPDRFSGHQFPNYSSELNVNALLLGDSALYLCASSLTGEDTEAFFGQGTRLTVV.

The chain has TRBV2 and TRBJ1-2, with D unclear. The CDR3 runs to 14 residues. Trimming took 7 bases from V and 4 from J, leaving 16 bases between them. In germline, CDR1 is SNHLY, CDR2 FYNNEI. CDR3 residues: CASTITQASYGYTF. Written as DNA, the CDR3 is TGTGCCAGCACCATCACTCAGGCGAGCTATGGCTACACCTTC.

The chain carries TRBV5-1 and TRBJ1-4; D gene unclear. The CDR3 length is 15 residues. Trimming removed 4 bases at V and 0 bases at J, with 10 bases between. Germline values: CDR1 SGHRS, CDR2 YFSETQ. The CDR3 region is CASSPIAPTNEKLFF. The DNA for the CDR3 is TGCGCCAGCAGCCCCATAGCCCCAACTAATGAAAAACTGTTTTTT.

The CDR3 spells CASSLSGLSYEQYF. The CDR3 nucleotides read TGTGCCAGCAGCTTAAGCGGGCTCTCCTACGAGCAGTACTTC. This chain links TRBV7-9 with TRBJ2-7, with a weak D call TRBD2 (6 bases). Germline CDR1 SEHNR, CDR2 FQNEAQ (reference sequence). Trimming left V 2 bases short and J 0 bases short, with 8 bases between. CDR3 length equals 14 residues.

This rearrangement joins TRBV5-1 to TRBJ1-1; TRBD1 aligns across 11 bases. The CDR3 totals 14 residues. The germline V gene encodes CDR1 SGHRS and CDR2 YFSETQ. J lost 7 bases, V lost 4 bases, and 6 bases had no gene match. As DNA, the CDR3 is TGCGCCAGCAGCCTGGACAGGGGGCCAAATGAAGCTTTCTTT. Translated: CASSLDRGPNEAFF.

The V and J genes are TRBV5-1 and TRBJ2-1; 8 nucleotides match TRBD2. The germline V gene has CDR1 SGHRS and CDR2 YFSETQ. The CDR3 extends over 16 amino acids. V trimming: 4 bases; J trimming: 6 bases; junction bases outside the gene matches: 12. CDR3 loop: CASSLRGTSGLNEQFF. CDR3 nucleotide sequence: TGCGCCAGCAGCCTCCGAGGAACTAGCGGCCTCAATGAGCAGTTCTTC.

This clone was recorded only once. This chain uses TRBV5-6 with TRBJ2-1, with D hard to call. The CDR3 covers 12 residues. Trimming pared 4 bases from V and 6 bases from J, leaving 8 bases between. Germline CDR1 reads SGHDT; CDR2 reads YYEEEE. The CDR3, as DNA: TGTGCCAGCAGCGCCGAGGTCAATGAGCAGTTCTTC. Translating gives CASSAEVNEQFF.

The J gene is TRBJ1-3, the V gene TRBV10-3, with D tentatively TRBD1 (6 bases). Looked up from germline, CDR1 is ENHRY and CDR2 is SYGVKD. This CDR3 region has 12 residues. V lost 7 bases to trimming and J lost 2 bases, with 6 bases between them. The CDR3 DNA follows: TGTGCCATCACAGGGGCTGGAAACACCATATATTTT. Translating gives CAITGAGNTIYF.